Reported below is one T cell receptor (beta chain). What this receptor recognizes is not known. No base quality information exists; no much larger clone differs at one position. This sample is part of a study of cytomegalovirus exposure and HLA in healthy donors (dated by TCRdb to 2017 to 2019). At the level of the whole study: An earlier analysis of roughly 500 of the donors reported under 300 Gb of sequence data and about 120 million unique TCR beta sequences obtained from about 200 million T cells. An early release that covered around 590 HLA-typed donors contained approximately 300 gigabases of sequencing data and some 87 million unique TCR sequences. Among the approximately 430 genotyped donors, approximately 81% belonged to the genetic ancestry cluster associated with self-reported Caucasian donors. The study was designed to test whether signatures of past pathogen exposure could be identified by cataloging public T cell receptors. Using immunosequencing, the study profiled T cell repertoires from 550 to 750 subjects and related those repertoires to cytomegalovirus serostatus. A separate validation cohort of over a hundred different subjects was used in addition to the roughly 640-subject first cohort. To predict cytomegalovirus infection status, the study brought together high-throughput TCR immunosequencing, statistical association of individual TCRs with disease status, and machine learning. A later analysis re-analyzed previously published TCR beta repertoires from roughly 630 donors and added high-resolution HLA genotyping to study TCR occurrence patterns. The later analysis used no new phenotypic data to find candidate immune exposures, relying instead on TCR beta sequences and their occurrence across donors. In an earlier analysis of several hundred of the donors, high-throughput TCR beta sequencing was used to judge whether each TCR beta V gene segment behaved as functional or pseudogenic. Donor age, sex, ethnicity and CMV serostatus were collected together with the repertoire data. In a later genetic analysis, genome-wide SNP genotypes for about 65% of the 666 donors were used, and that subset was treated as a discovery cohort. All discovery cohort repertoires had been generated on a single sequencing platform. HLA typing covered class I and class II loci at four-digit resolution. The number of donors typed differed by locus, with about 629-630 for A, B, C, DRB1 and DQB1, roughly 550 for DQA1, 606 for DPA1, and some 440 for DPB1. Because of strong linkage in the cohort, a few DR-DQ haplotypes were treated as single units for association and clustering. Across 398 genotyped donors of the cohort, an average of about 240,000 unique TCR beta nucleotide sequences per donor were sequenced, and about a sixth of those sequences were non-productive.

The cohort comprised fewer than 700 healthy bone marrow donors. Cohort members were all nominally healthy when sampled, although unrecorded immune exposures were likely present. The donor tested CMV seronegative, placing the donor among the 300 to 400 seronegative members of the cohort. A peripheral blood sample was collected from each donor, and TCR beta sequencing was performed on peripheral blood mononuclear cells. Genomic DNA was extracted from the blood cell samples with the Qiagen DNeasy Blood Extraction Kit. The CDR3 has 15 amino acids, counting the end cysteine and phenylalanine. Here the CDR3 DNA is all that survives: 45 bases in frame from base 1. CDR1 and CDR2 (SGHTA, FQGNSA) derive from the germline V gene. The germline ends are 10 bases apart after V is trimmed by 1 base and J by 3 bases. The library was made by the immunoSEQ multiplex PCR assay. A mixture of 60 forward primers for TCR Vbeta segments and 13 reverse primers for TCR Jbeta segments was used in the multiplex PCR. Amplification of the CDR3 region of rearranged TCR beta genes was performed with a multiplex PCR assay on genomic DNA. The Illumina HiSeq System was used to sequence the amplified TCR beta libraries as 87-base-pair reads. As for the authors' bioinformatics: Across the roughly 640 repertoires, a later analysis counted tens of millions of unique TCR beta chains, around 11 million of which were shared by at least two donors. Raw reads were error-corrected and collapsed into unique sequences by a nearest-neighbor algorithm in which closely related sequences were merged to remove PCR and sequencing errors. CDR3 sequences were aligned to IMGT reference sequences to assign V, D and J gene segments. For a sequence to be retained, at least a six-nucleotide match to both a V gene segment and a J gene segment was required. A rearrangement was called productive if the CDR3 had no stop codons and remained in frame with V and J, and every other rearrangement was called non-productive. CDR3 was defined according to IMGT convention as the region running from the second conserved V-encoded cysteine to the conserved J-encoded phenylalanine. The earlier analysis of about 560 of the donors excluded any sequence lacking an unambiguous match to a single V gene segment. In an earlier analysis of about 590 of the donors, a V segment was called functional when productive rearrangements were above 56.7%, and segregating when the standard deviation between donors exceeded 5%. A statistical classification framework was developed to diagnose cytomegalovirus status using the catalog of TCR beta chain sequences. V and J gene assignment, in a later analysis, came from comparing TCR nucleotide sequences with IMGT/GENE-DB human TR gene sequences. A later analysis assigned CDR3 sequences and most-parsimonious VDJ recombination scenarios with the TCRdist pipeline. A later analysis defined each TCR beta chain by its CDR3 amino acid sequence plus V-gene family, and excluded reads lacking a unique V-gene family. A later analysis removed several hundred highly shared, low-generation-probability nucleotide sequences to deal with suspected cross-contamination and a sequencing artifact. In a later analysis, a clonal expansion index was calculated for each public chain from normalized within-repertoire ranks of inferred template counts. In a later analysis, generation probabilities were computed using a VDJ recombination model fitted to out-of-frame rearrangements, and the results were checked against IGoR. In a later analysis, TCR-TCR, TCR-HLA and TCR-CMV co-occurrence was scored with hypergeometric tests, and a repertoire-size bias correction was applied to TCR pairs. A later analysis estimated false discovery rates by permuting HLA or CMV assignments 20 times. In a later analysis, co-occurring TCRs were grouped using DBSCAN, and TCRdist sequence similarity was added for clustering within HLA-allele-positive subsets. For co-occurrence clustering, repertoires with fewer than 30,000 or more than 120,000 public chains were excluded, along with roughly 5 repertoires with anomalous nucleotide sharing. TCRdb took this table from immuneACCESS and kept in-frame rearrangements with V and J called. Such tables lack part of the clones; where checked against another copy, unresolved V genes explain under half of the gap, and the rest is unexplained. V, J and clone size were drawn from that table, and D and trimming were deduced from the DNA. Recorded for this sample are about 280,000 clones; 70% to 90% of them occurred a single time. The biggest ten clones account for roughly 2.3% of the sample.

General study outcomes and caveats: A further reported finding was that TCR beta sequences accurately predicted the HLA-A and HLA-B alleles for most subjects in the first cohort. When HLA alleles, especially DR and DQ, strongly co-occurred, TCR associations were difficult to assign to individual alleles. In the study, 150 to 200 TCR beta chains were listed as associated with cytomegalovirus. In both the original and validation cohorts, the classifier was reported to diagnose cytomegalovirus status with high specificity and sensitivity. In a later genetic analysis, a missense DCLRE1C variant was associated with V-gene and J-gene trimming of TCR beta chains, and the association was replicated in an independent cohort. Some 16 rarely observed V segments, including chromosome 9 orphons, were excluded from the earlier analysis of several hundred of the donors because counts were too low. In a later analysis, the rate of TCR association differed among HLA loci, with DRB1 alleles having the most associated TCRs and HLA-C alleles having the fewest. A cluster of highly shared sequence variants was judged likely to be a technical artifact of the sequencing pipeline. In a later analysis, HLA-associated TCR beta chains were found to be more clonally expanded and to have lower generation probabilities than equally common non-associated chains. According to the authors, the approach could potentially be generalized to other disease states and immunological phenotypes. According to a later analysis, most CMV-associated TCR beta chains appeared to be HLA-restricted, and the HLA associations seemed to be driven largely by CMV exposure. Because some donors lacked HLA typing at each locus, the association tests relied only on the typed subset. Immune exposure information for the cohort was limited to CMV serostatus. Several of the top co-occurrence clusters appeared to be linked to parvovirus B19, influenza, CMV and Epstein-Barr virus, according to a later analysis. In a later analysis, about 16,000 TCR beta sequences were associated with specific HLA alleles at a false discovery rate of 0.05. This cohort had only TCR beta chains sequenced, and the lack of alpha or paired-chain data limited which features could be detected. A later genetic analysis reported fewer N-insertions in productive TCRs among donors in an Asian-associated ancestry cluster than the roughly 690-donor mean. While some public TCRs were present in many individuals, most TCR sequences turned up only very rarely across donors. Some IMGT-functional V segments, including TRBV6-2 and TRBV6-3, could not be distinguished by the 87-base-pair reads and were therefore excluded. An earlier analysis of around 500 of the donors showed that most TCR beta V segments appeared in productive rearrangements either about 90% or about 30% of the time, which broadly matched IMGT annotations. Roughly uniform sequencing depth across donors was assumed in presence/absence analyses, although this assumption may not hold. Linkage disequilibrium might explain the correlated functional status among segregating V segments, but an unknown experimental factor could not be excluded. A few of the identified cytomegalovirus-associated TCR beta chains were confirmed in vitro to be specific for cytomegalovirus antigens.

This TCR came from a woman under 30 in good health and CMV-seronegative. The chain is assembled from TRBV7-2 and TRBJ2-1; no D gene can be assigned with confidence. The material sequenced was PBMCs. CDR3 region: CASSLGSLVYNEQFF. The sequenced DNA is TGTGCCAGCAGCTTAGGTAGTCTAGTCTACAATGAGCAGTTCTTC.